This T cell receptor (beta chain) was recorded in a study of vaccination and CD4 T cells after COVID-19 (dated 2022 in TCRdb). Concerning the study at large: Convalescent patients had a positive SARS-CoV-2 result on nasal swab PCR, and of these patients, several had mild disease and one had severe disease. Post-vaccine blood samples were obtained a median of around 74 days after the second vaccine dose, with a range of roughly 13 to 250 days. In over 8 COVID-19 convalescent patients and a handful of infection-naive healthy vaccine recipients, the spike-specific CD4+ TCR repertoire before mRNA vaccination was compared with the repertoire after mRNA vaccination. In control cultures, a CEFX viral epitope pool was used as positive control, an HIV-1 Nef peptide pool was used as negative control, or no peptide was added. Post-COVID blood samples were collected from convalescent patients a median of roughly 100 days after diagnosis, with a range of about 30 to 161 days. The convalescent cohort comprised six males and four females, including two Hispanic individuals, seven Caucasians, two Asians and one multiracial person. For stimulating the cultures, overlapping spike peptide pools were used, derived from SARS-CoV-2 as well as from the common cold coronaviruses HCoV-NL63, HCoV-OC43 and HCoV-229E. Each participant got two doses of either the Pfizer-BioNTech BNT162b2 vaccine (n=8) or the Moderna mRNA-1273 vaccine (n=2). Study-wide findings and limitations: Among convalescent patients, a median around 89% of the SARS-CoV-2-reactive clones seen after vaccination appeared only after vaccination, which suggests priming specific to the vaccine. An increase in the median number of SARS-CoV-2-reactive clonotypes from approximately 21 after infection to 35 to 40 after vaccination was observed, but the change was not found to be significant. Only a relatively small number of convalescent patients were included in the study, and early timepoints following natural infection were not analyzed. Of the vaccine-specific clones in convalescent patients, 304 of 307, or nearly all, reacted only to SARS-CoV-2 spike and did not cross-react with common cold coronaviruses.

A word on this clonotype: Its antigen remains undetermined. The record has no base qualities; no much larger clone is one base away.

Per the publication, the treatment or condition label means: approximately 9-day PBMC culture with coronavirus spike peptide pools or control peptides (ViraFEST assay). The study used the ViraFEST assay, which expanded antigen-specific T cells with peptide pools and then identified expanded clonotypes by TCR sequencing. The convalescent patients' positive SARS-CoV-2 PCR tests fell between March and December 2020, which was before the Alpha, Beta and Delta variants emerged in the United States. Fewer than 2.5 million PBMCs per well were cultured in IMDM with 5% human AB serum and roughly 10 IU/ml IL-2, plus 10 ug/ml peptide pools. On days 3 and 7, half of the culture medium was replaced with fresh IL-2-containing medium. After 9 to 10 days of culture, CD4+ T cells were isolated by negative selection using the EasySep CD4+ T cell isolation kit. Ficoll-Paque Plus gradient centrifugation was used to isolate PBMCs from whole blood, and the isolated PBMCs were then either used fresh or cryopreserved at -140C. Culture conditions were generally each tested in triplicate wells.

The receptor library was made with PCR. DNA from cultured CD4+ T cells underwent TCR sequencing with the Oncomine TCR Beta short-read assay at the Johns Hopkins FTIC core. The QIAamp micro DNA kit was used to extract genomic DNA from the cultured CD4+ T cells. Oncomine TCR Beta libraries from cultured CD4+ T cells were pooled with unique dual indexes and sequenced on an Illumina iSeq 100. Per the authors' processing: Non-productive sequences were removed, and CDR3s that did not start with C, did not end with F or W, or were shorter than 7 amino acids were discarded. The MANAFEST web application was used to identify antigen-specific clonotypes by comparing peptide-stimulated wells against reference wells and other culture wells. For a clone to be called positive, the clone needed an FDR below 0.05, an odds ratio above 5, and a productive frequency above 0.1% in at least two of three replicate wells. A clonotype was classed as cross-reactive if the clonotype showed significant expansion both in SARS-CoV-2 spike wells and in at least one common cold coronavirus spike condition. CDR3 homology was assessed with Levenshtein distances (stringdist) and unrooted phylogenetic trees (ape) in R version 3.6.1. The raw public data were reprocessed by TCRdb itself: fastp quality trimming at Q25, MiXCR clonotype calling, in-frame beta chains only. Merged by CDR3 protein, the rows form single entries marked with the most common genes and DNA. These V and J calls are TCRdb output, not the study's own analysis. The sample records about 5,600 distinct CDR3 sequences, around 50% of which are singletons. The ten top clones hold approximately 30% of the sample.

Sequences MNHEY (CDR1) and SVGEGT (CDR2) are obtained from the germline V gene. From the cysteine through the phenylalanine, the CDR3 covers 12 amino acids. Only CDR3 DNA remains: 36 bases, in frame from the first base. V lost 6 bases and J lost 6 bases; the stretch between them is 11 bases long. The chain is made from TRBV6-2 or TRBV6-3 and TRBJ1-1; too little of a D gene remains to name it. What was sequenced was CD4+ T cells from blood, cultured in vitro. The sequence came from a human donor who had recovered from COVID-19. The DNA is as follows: TGTGCCAGCAGGGATATGGGTGCTGAAGCTTTCTTT. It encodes CASRDMGAEAFF.